One sample yielded the 24 T cell receptor beta chains listed below, sequenced in a study of CD8 T cells in ankylosing spondylitis. TCRdb redid the calling of the 5' RACE reads with MiXCR, one entry per CDR3 protein. The sample has approximately 220,000 distinct CDR3 sequences; roughly 25% are singletons. Sequences were obtained from blood, either unsorted or a sorted T cell fraction (not recorded which). The receptors shown here come from a male donor with ankylosing spondylitis or in good health (not recorded which).

This clonotype came up many times. This sequence joins TRBV20-1 and TRBJ2-1, with D hard to call. The CDR3 extends over 14 amino acids. Deletions cut 5 bases from V and 7 bases from J, with 18 bases between. CDR1 and CDR2 (germline): DFQATT, SNEGSKA (reference sequence). CDR3 amino acids: CSALEASLGNEQFF. The CDR3 DNA follows: TGCAGTGCTTTAGAGGCCTCACTTGGAAATGAGCAGTTCTTC.

This clonotype was seen more than once but under ten times. V usage is TRBV20-1 and J usage is TRBJ1-5, with 10 bases aligning to TRBD1. Germline V gene lookup returns CDR1 DFQATT and CDR2 SNEGSKA (reference sequence). The V and J ends lost 3 bases and 2 bases, in that order; junction bases with no gene match: 4. The CDR3 is made up of 15 amino acids. The CDR3 here is CSARGTGVGNQPQHF. The CDR3 DNA reads TGCAGTGCTAGGGGGACAGGGGTCGGCAATCAGCCCCAGCATTTT.

This clonotype was picked up a small number of times. The chain joins TRBV6-5 to TRBJ1-3, with D possibly TRBD1 on 5 matching bases. The CDR3 is 16 amino acids. CDR1 is MNHEY and CDR2 is SVGAGI in the germline V gene. V dropped 3 bases and J dropped 8 bases, with 20 bases sitting between them. CDR3 nucleotide sequence: TGTGCCAGCAGTTATTCCGGGACCCAGGGAGGGTACACCATATATTTT. Encoded protein: CASSYSGTQGGYTIYF.

This clonotype has just a few counts. The genes are TRBV29-1 and TRBJ2-5; D remains ambiguous. The CDR3 has 12 residues. V was pared by 2 bases and J by 4 bases, with 8 bases between. Germline loops: CDR1 SQVTM, CDR2 ANQGSEA. The CDR3 here is CSVERLGETQYF. The CDR3 DNA sequence: TGCAGCGTTGAACGTCTAGGAGAGACCCAGTACTTC.

This clonotype has a count of ten or more. The chain uses TRBV29-1 and TRBJ1-2; 7 positions agree with TRBD1. This CDR3 has 12 residues. Germline CDR1 and CDR2: SQVTM and ANQGSEA. J gave up 5 bases and V 5 bases, and 5 bases lay outside the gene matches. CDR3 in DNA: TGCAGCGTTCCGGGACAGCAATATGGCTACACCTTC. It is translated as CSVPGQQYGYTF.

This clonotype was recorded a few times. V gene TRBV6-1 combines with J gene TRBJ2-7, with 10 bases identical to TRBD1. The germline gives CDR1 MNHNS, CDR2 SASEGT. This CDR3 is built from 13 residues. J was trimmed by 2 bases and V by 6 bases; bases with no gene match: 1. DNA of the CDR3: TGTGCCAGCAGAGGGACAGGGGCCTACGAGCAGTACTTC. It translates to CASRGTGAYEQYF.

This clonotype was detected many times. V usage is TRBV7-2 and J usage is TRBJ2-7; 7 nucleotides align to TRBD1. Looked up from germline, CDR1 is SGHTA and CDR2 is FQGNSA. CDR3 size: 13 residues. Trimming removed 5 bases from V and 5 bases from J; junction bases left unmatched: 6. CDR3 in amino acids: CASSTDRSDEQYF. For the CDR3, the DNA is TGTGCCAGCAGCACGGACAGGTCAGACGAGCAGTACTTC.

The gene calls are TRBV20-1 and TRBJ2-2, with D perhaps matching TRBD2 (6 bases). V was trimmed by 2 bases and J by 0 bases, leaving 16 bases between them. Germline CDR1 and CDR2: DFQATT and SNEGSKA (reference sequence). CDR3 length: 17 residues. DNA of the CDR3: TGCAGTGCTAGAATTCGGGAGTCCCGATCGAACACCGGGGAGCTGTTTTTT. As protein: CSARIRESRSNTGELFF.

This chain links TRBV20-1 with TRBJ2-3; no definite D call. CDR1 is DFQATT and CDR2 is SNEGSKA in the germline V gene (reference sequence). Trimming shortened V by 0 bases and J by 5 bases, and 15 bases separated the two germline ends. CDR3 size: 15 residues. CDR3 bases: TGCAGTGCTAGAGATTTGTCCCCTAGTGGAGATACGCAGTATTTT. Protein: CSARDLSPSGDTQYF.

CDR3 sequence reads: CAISESIAGRYEQYF. As DNA, the CDR3 is TGTGCCATCAGTGAGTCGATAGCGGGGAGGTACGAGCAGTACTTC. This rearrangement joins TRBV10-3 to TRBJ2-7; 8 nucleotides align to TRBD2. The germline CDR1 and CDR2 sequences are ENHRY and SYGVKD. The CDR3 has 15 residues. V lost 0 bases and J lost 4; bases outside the gene matches: 5.

This clonotype was observed many times. The chain carries TRBV12-3 or TRBV12-4 and TRBJ2-2; D gene ambiguous. This CDR3 has 13 amino acids. V was pared by 1 base and J by 4 bases, with 4 bases between. CDR3 bases: TGTGCCAGCAGTTTAGAGGGCACCGGGGAGCTGTTTTTT. It translates to CASSLEGTGELFF.

In this sample, this clonotype turned up many times. This chain uses TRBV12-3 or TRBV12-4 with TRBJ2-6; D is uncertain. CDR3 length: 14 residues. The germline V and J ends were trimmed by 5 bases and 1 base, with 6 bases remaining between them. The CDR3 protein is CASSPQSGANVLTF. The CDR3 DNA sequence: TGTGCCAGCAGTCCGCAGTCTGGGGCCAACGTCCTGACTTTC.

Ten or more counts support this clonotype. V is TRBV20-1 and J is TRBJ2-5; TRBD1 matches at 9 bases. CDR3 length: 13 amino acids. J gave up 7 bases and V 5 bases, and 8 bases lay outside the gene matches. Germline loops: CDR1 DFQATT, CDR2 SNEGSKA (reference sequence). The CDR3 DNA sequence: TGCAGTGCTGCAGACAGGGGGAAAGGGACCCAGTACTTC. This sequence encodes CSAADRGKGTQYF.

This clonotype has ten or more counts. V usage is TRBV10-3 and J usage is TRBJ2-7; 11 positions agree with TRBD1. Germline V CDR1 and CDR2: ENHRY, SYGVKD. Germline trimming cut 11 bases from V and 4 bases from J; bases unmatched to any gene: 13. CDR3 length equals 15 residues. CDR3 loop: CASSSGDRGDYEQYF. The CDR3 DNA reads TGTGCCTCCTCCTCGGGGGACAGGGGGGATTACGAGCAGTACTTC.

This clonotype has at least ten counts. This chain uses TRBV10-2 with TRBJ1-2; 7 positions match TRBD1. J was trimmed by 4 bases and V by 8 bases; bases with no gene match: 10. This CDR3 has 14 amino acids. CDR1 WSHSY and CDR2 SAAADI come from the germline V gene. The CDR3 loop reads CASRSFQGGYGYTF. CDR3 DNA: TGCGCCAGCCGCAGCTTCCAGGGGGGCTATGGCTACACCTTC.

The chain recombines TRBV20-1 with TRBJ2-3, with 14 bases that match TRBD2. With V trimmed by 6 bases and J by 1 base, 3 bases remained unmatched. From germline, CDR1 is DFQATT and CDR2 SNEGSKA (reference sequence). CDR3 size: 15 residues. CDR3 coding DNA: TGCAGTGCGCGACTAGCGGGAGGGGGCACAGATACGCAGTATTTT. This translates into CSARLAGGGTDTQYF.

This clonotype was seen a handful of times. The chain carries TRBV10-3 and TRBJ1-2; D gene ambiguous. With 7 bases removed from V and 8 bases from J, the gap between germline ends came to 20 bases. Germline CDR1 reads ENHRY; CDR2 reads SYGVKD. The CDR3 covers 14 residues. As DNA, the CDR3 is TGTGCCATCAATCGAATACGGACCGACGGAGGCTACACCTTC. Protein product: CAINRIRTDGGYTF.

To note about this clonotype: A much larger clone sits a single nucleotide away, making a read error possible. The genes are TRBV14 and TRBJ2-3, with D perhaps matching TRBD1 (6 bases). Germline V gene data show CDR1 as SGHDN and CDR2 as FVKESK. The CDR3 is 13 residues long. The CDR3 region has the DNA TGTGACAGCAGCCCTAACAGGGTTAATACGCAGTATTTT. As protein: CDSSPNRVNTQYF.

This clonotype was seen a handful of times. This sequence joins TRBV20-1 and TRBJ2-1; a weak D match, TRBD1 (6 bases). V was trimmed by 3 bases and J by 2 bases, leaving 14 bases between them. The CDR3 loop spans 15 amino acids. Germline V gene lookup returns CDR1 DFQATT and CDR2 SNEGSKA (reference sequence). As DNA, the CDR3 is TGCAGTGCTAGGGATACCAGGGGCACCTACAATGAGCAGTTCTTC. Its protein product is CSARDTRGTYNEQFF.

This clonotype has ten or more counts. V gene TRBV20-1 combines with J gene TRBJ2-1; 7 bases align to TRBD2. Germline trimming cut 1 base from V and 0 bases from J; bases unmatched to any gene: 6. CDR1 is DFQATT and CDR2 is SNEGSKA in the germline V gene (reference sequence). The CDR3 is 16 residues long. The DNA for the CDR3 is TGCAGTGCTAGAGCGAGCGGGGAAAGCTCCTACAATGAGCAGTTCTTC. This translates into CSARASGESSYNEQFF.

This clonotype was found many times. The J gene is TRBJ2-1, the V gene TRBV11-1; either TRBD1 or TRBD2 may supply D (10 bases each). Trimming pared 5 bases from V and 3 bases from J, leaving 29 bases between. CDR3 length: 20 residues. Germline lookup yields CDR1 SGHAT and CDR2 FQDESV (reference sequence). CDR3 sequence (DNA): TGTGCCAGCAGCGGCCGGGACAGGGGAGTCCGGACTAGCGGCTACAATGAGCAGTTCTTC. Amino acid sequence: CASSGRDRGVRTSGYNEQFF.

Only a few counts were recorded for this clonotype. The chain links TRBV12-3 or TRBV12-4 to TRBJ1-2, with D unresolved. Trimming removed 0 bases from V and 1 base from J, with 0 bases in between. The CDR3 is 12 amino acids. The CDR3 spells CASSLANYGYTF. The DNA of the CDR3 is TGTGCCAGCAGTTTAGCTAACTATGGCTACACCTTC.

This clonotype has just a few counts. V and J are TRBV12-3 or TRBV12-4 and TRBJ2-1; D is possibly TRBD2 (7 bases). The CDR3 spans 15 residues. Trimming shortened V by 6 bases and J by 2 bases, and 14 bases separated the two germline ends. Here the CDR3 DNA reads TGTGCCAGCAGCCAAGTAGGGGGGGCCTACAATGAGCAGTTCTTC. Translation gives CASSQVGGAYNEQFF.

This clonotype was counted many times. This chain uses TRBV20-1 with TRBJ2-1; TRBD2 matches at 14 bases. After removal of 5 bases from V and 3 bases from J, the junction contained 9 bases not matched to a gene. Germline assignment: CDR1 DFQATT and CDR2 SNEGSKA (reference sequence). The CDR3 is 17 amino acids. Here the CDR3 DNA reads TGCAGTGCTTCCCCCGGGACTAGCGGGAGTAGCTACAATGAGCAGTTCTTC. It specifies CSASPGTSGSSYNEQFF.